This T cell receptor (beta chain) was found in a study of blood T cell repertoires in COVID-19. The CDR3 runs 15 residues. Germline CDR1 MGHDK, CDR2 SYGVNS. J lost 5 bases, V lost 2 bases, and 4 bases had no gene match. The data were produced by immunoSEQ multiplex PCR, yet TCRdb's version contains in-frame clones alone and is incomplete. The profile covers more than 300,000 clones, with around 86% appearing a single time and about 4.2% taken by the ten largest. The sequenced sample was PBMCs or T cells enriched from blood (not recorded which). The V and J genes are TRBV25-1 and TRBJ2-5; TRBD1 aligns across 11 bases. This receptor was taken from a man aged 30 to 39 who had recovered from COVID-19. The CDR3 reads CASSEPGTGGETQYF. The CDR3 DNA reads TGTGCCAGCAGTGAACCCGGGACAGGGGGTGAGACCCAGTACTTC.